The next 17 T cell receptor beta chains were all read from a single sample in a study of cytomegalovirus exposure and HLA in healthy donors. Primers: 60 Vbeta forward and 13 Jbeta reverse. The method was immunoSEQ multiplex PCR; TCRdb's version includes in-frame clones alone and lacks a portion of them. The sample lists nearly 300,000 clones, roughly 88% occurring once. The sequencing sample was made of PBMCs. The source of these receptors is a man aged 40-49 years in good health and CMV-seropositive.

The rearrangement uses TRBV28 and TRBJ1-3; 7 nucleotides align to TRBD1. V was pared by 6 bases and J by 3 bases, with 5 bases of the junction left unmatched. Germline V gene data show CDR1 as MDHEN and CDR2 as SYDVKM. The CDR3 is 14 residues long. CDR3 bases: TGTGCCAGCAGGTTTGACAGGGTTGGAAACACCATATATTTT. Its translation is CASRFDRVGNTIYF. The variable domain in full, completed from reference TRBV28 and TRBJ1-3, reads DVKVTQSSRYLVKRTGEKVFLECVQDMDHENMFWYRQDPGLGLRLIYFSYDVKMKEKGDIPEGYSVSREKKERFSLILESASTNQTSMYLCASRFDRVGNTIYFGEGSWLTVV.

V is TRBV7-3 and J is TRBJ2-2; D perhaps matches TRBD1 (5 bases). Trimming took off 7 bases at V and 5 bases at J, with 8 bases between the two ends. The CDR3 runs to 12 residues. Germline V gene data show CDR1 as SGHTA and CDR2 as FQGTGA. CDR3 region: CASTGLTGELFF. The CDR3 nucleotides are TGTGCCAGCACAGGGCTGACCGGGGAGCTGTTTTTT.

The chain has TRBV15 and TRBJ2-2, with D perhaps TRBD1 (6 bases). V lost 0 bases and J 6 bases, leaving 14 bases between the germline ends. The CDR3 spans 16 residues. Germline V CDR1 and CDR2: LNHNV, YYDKDF (reference sequence). The CDR3 is CATSRDTGNVPGELFF. The DNA of the CDR3 is TGTGCCACCAGCAGAGATACAGGGAATGTACCCGGGGAGCTGTTTTTT.

The chain uses TRBV6-1 and TRBJ2-1; TRBD2 matches 9 bases. The ends lost 2 bases at V and 7 bases at J; junction bases unmatched: 18. Germline V gives CDR1 MNHNS, CDR2 SASEGT. The CDR3 spans 19 residues. The CDR3 DNA is TGTGCCAGCAGTGAAAATGGTTTCGGGAGCGGGAGGTCCCATAATGAGCAGTTCTTC. This gives the protein CASSENGFGSGRSHNEQFF.

The rearrangement links TRBV28 to TRBJ2-2, with D tentatively TRBD2 (6 bases). CDR1 and CDR2 from the germline V gene are MDHEN and SYDVKM. CDR3 length: 14 amino acids. Trimming stripped 6 bases from V and 2 bases from J, with 10 bases between. The CDR3 nucleotides are TGTGCCAGCAGCTTCGGGGGAAACACCGGGGAGCTGTTTTTT. Amino acid sequence: CASSFGGNTGELFF.

The chain couples TRBV7-9 to TRBJ1-1; 8 bases line up with TRBD1. The V gene's germline CDR1 is SEHNR and CDR2 FQNEAQ (reference sequence). V shed 1 base and J 0 bases; nucleotides not matched to a gene: 7. This CDR3 has 17 residues. The CDR3 sequence is CASSLDPPGQVNTEAFF. DNA of the CDR3: TGTGCCAGCAGCTTAGACCCCCCGGGACAGGTGAACACTGAAGCTTTCTTT. Full variable domain (missing parts from reference TRBV7-9 and TRBJ1-1): DTGVSQNPRHKITKRGQNVTFRCDPISEHNRLYWYRQTLGQGPEFLTYFQNEAQLEKSRLLSDRFSAERPKGSFSTLEIQRTEQGDSAMYLCASSLDPPGQVNTEAFFGQGTRLTVV.

V is TRBV11-2 and J is TRBJ1-1; a weak D match, TRBD1 (5 bases). The CDR3 has 14 residues. Trimming left V 5 bases short and J 0 bases short, with 10 bases between. Germline CDR1 reads SGHAT; CDR2 reads FQNNGV. CDR3 DNA sequence: TGTGCCAGCAGCGAAATGACAGTGAACACTGAAGCTTTCTTT. It is translated as CASSEMTVNTEAFF.

This chain links TRBV7-9 with TRBJ2-1; 8 positions match TRBD1. This CDR3 contains 14 residues. Germline values: CDR1 SEHNR, CDR2 FQNEAQ (reference sequence). Trimming at V came to 3 bases and at J to 8 bases, leaving 6 bases not matched to a gene. CDR3 amino acids: CASSLSTGGHEQFF. The CDR3 coding sequence is TGTGCCAGCAGCTTGAGCACAGGGGGGCATGAGCAGTTCTTC.

The chain couples TRBV6-4 to TRBJ1-4; perhaps TRBD1 as D (5 bases). The CDR3 is 14 amino acids. Trimming left V 2 bases short and J 5 bases short, with 9 bases between. In germline, CDR1 is MRHNA, CDR2 SNTAGT. CDR3 bases: TGTGCCAGCAGTGACGGGCAGGGCAATGAAAAACTGTTTTTT. This codes for CASSDGQGNEKLFF.

This clone appeared a single time. This chain links TRBV2 with TRBJ2-5; the D gene is possibly TRBD1 (5 bases). CDR3 length: 15 residues. CDR1 SNHLY and CDR2 FYNNEI come from the germline V gene. Trimming stripped 0 bases from V and 5 bases from J, with 13 bases between. The CDR3 DNA follows: TGTGCCAGCAGTGAAGCGCCCTTTAGGGGCGAGACCCAGTACTTC. Its protein product is CASSEAPFRGETQYF. The full variable domain, completed using reference TRBV2 and TRBJ2-5, is EPEVTQTPSHQVTQMGQEVILRCVPISNHLYFYWYRQILGQKVEFLVSFYNNEISEKSEIFDDQFSVERPDGSNFTLKIRSTKLEDSAMYFCASSEAPFRGETQYFGPGTRLLVL.

The rearrangement links TRBV11-2 to TRBJ2-7, with TRBD2 as a possible D gene (5 bases). This CDR3 is built from 13 residues. Germline V gene data show CDR1 as SGHAT and CDR2 as FQNNGV. V lost 4 bases, J lost 2 bases, and 9 bases lay in between. The CDR3 DNA follows: TGTGCCAGCAGCTCGACCGGGACCTACGAGCAGTACTTC. As protein: CASSSTGTYEQYF.

The J gene is TRBJ1-2, the V gene TRBV28, with D unresolved. The V gene lost 2 bases and the J gene lost 1 base, with 5 bases spanning the gap. This CDR3 has 13 amino acids. From germline, CDR1 is MDHEN and CDR2 SYDVKM. CDR3 region: CASSLQVNYGYTF. The CDR3 bases are TGTGCCAGCAGTTTACAGGTTAACTATGGCTACACCTTC.

This clone was observed a single time. In DNA form, the CDR3 reads TGTGCCACCAGCAGTGTACCGGGACGGACTATTTCTAGCACAGATACGCAGTATTTT. Encoded protein: CATSSVPGRTISSTDTQYF. V is TRBV15 and J is TRBJ2-3; tentatively, D is TRBD2 (6 bases). The CDR3 has 19 amino acids. The V gene's germline CDR1 is LNHNV and CDR2 YYDKDF (reference sequence). Trimming removed 3 bases from V and 0 bases from J, with 22 bases in between.

The J gene is TRBJ2-5, the V gene TRBV28; the D gene is possibly TRBD2 (6 bases). The CDR3 consists of 15 residues. The germline CDR1 and CDR2 sequences are MDHEN and SYDVKM. V was clipped by 3 bases and J by 2 bases, with 13 bases between them. In DNA form, the CDR3 reads TGTGCCAGCAGTTTTGCAGGAGGGAGACAAGAGACCCAGTACTTC. Translating it yields CASSFAGGRQETQYF.

This chain links TRBV5-1 with TRBJ2-7; weak D call: TRBD2 (5 bases). The ends were cut back, 3 bases at V and 3 bases at J, with 25 bases in the middle. This CDR3 is 18 amino acids long. Per the germline V gene, CDR1 is SGHRS and CDR2 is YFSETQ. For the CDR3, the DNA is TGCGCCAGCAGCTCGACCCCGGGGAGCTCCGAGCGCCACTACGAGCAGTACTTC. This codes for CASSSTPGSSERHYEQYF.

The chain carries TRBV6-1 and TRBJ1-2; D gene ambiguous. V lost 6 bases and J lost 8, with 19 bases in between. This CDR3 region has 14 residues. Germline assignment: CDR1 MNHNS and CDR2 SASEGT. The CDR3 is CASREDQRTSGYTF. The DNA of the CDR3 is TGTGCCAGCAGGGAGGACCAGAGAACGTCCGGCTACACCTTC.

The chain uses TRBV2 and TRBJ2-1; D is unclear. V lost 4 bases and J lost 2, with 12 bases in between. This CDR3 spans 15 amino acids. Germline V gene sequence: CDR1 SNHLY, CDR2 FYNNEI. This chain's CDR3 is CASSVDRGAYNEQFF. The CDR3 DNA is TGTGCCAGCAGTGTGGATAGAGGTGCCTACAATGAGCAGTTCTTC.